This entry concerns a single TCR beta chain. TCRdb keeps only in-frame clones here, not all; method: immunoSEQ multiplex PCR. In the table there are 65,000 to 95,000 clones, around 94% of which are singletons. The CDR3 totals 15 residues. CDR1 is LGHNA and CDR2 is YSLEER in the germline V gene. V lost 5 bases and J 2 bases, leaving 16 bases between the germline ends. These data are taken from a study of technical replicates of blood from a few donors. V and J are TRBV4-3 and TRBJ2-7; a weak D match, TRBD1 (5 bases). Sequencing used T cells isolated from PBMCs. This sequence was found in a human donor in good health. CDR3 bases: TGCGCCAGCAGCTCCTCCCCTCAGGGTACCTACGAGCAGTACTTC. As protein: CASSSSPQGTYEQYF.